This TCR beta chain was captured by sequencing in a study of response to subunit inactivated influenza vaccine. Study results and limitations: The authors suggested that few new T cells are recruited per seasonal influenza vaccination.

CDR1 and CDR2 (germline): SGHAT, FQNNGV. V shed 5 bases, J shed 0 bases, and the junction held 10 bases outside the gene matches. The CDR3 contains 18 residues. One entry per CDR3 protein results from TCRdb running MiXCR on the RT-PCR reads. The table includes 300,000 to 350,000 distinct CDR3 sequences, approximately 23% detected once. This clonotype was detected ten times or more. Its antigen is currently unknown. The source material was PBMCs from blood, sampled 21 months after vaccination. The clonotype originates from a man aged 50 to 75 who received an inactivated influenza vaccine. The rearrangement links TRBV11-2 to TRBJ1-6; 7 bases line up with TRBD1. Written as DNA, the CDR3 is TGTGCCAGCAGCGATCCAGGAACAGGGGCCTCCTATAATTCACCCCTCCACTTT. This translates into CASSDPGTGASYNSPLHF.